Listed below are T cell receptor beta chains from one sample, sequenced in a study of blood T cells in healthy people across ages. Via MiXCR, TCRdb re-called the 5' RACE reads, giving one row per CDR3 protein. The sample has 270,000 or so distinct CDR3 sequences, roughly 29% seen once; the top ten hold around 30%. Sequencing was carried out using blood. These receptors all stem from a woman aged 65 to 85 in good health. Each CDR3 is given with its conserved first and last residue.

v_gene: TRBV29-1; CDR3aa: CSVTGSGNTIYF
v_gene: TRBV2; CDR3aa: CASSPGLAGDIQYF
v_gene: TRBV5-1; CDR3aa: CASSPSGTTIYEQYF
v_gene: TRBV7-2; CDR3aa: CASTSGLAGANEQFF
v_gene: TRBV9; CDR3aa: CASSVTAGGFSGELFF
v_gene: TRBV2; CDR3aa: CASSVSLAIPRNEQFF
v_gene: TRBV6-2/TRBV6-3; CDR3aa: CASSTGRSERYF
v_gene: TRBV28; CDR3aa: CASSSSSLRAGGLTIYGYTF
v_gene: TRBV6-1; CDR3aa: CASSDSPDNSPLHF
v_gene: TRBV5-5; CDR3aa: CASTPRGNTGELFF
v_gene: TRBV5-8; CDR3aa: CASSPQGGQKETQYF
v_gene: TRBV29-1; CDR3aa: CSAATEQYYEQYF
v_gene: TRBV6-2/TRBV6-3; CDR3aa: CASSSTRGRLPTEQFF
v_gene: TRBV20-1; CDR3aa: CSARDGGGAKQFF
v_gene: TRBV20-1; CDR3aa: CSAPAPLIGGRAYNEQFF
v_gene: TRBV11-2; CDR3aa: CASSLGMGASNQPQHF
v_gene: TRBV3-1; CDR3aa: CASSQALPQDTAYEQYF
v_gene: TRBV28; CDR3aa: CASSRTLGETQYF
v_gene: TRBV20-1; CDR3aa: CSSRSTQETQYF
v_gene: TRBV28; CDR3aa: CASSSNRDQPQHF
v_gene: TRBV7-9; CDR3aa: CASSTARESFF
v_gene: TRBV6-2/TRBV6-3; CDR3aa: CASSYSRGAGANVLTF
v_gene: TRBV28; CDR3aa: CASSSRGTGRTEAFF
v_gene: TRBV5-1; CDR3aa: CASSSTGEKNEKLFF
v_gene: TRBV11-2; CDR3aa: CASSLDGAVQETQYF
v_gene: TRBV10-1; CDR3aa: CASSESQIGSPLHF
v_gene: TRBV7-2; CDR3aa: CASSLVGTSGMTYEQYF
v_gene: TRBV25-1; CDR3aa: CASSGRTSGVPNEQFF
v_gene: TRBV18; CDR3aa: CASSPSKTYEQYF
v_gene: TRBV7-9; CDR3aa: CASSLGLAGAKNIQYF
v_gene: TRBV27; CDR3aa: CASSLSSDSRTQYF
v_gene: TRBV20-1; CDR3aa: CSARVSGAGGELFF
v_gene: TRBV20-1; CDR3aa: CSARARTSRNEQYF
v_gene: TRBV5-1; CDR3aa: CASSLAVSGGADTQYF
v_gene: TRBV28; CDR3aa: CASSQTRPYNEQFF
v_gene: TRBV7-2; CDR3aa: CASSSQGVNYGYTF
v_gene: TRBV10-3; CDR3aa: CAIRGDSQPQHF
v_gene: TRBV28; CDR3aa: CASSFSGQETQYF
v_gene: TRBV28; CDR3aa: CASSSPGRTIYEQYF
v_gene: TRBV7-6; CDR3aa: CASSLGRAGHNEQFF
v_gene: TRBV28; CDR3aa: CASSLDRVDEQYF
v_gene: TRBV7-6; CDR3aa: CASSPRGGASLGSPLHF
v_gene: TRBV28; CDR3aa: CASSLNRGGNSPLHF
v_gene: TRBV7-9; CDR3aa: CASSPTSGQKQYF
v_gene: TRBV20-1; CDR3aa: CSAYTRGEGDGYTF
v_gene: TRBV29-1; CDR3aa: CSPGTGISGELFF
v_gene: TRBV29-1; CDR3aa: CSVGYSGNTIYF
v_gene: TRBV2; CDR3aa: CASSALELAGLDNEQFF
v_gene: TRBV13; CDR3aa: CASSPTNRGQPNEQFF
v_gene: TRBV6-2/TRBV6-3; CDR3aa: CASSYLAGGEQFF
v_gene: TRBV4-3; CDR3aa: CASSQVPGLGEQYF
v_gene: TRBV20-1; CDR3aa: CSAEPGPTADTQYF
v_gene: TRBV12-3/TRBV12-4; CDR3aa: CASAPRSRPGTNTGELFF